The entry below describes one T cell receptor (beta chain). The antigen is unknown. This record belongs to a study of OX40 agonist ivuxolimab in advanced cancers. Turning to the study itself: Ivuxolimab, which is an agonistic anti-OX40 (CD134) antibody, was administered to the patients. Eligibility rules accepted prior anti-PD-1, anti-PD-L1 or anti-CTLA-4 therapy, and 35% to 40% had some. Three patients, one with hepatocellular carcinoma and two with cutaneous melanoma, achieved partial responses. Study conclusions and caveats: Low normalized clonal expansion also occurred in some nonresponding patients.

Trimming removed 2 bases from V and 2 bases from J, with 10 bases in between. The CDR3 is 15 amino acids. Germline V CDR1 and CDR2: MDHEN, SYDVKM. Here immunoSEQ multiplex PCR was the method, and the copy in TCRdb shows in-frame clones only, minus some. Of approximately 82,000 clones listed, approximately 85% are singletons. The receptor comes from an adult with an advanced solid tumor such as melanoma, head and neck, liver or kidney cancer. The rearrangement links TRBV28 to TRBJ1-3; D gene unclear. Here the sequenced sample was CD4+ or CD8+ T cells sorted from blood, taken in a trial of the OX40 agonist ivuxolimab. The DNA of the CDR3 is TGTGCCAGCAGTTTAAGCGGAAGCACTGGAAACACCATATATTTT. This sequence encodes CASSLSGSTGNTIYF.